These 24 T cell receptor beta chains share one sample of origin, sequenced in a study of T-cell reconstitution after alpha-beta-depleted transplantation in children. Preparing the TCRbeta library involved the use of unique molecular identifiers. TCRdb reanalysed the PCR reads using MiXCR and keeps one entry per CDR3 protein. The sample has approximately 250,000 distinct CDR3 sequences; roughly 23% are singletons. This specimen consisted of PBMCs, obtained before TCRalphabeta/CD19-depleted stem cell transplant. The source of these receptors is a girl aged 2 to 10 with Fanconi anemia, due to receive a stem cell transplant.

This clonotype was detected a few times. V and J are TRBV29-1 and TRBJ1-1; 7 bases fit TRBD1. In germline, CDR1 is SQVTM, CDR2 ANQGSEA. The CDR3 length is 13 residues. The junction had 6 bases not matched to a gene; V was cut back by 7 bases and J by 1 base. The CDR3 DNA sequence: TGCAGCGGGAACAGGGGTGCGAACACTGAAGCTTTCTTT. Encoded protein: CSGNRGANTEAFF. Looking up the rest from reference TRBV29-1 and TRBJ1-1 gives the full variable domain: SAVISQKPSRDICQRGTSLTIQCQVDSQVTMMFWYRQQPGQSLTLIATANQGSEATYESGFVIDKFPISRPNLTFSTLTVSNMSPEDSSIYLCSGNRGANTEAFFGQGTRLTVV.

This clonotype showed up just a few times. The CDR3 DNA sequence: TGCGCCAGCAGCCCCCAGACCCAAGATACGCAGTATTTT. Its translation: CASSPQTQDTQYF. The rearrangement uses TRBV5-1 and TRBJ2-3; D uncertain. Trimming took off 4 bases at V and 5 bases at J, with 11 bases between the two ends. The germline CDR1 and CDR2 sequences are SGHRS and YFSETQ. The CDR3 has 13 residues. The full variable domain, completed using reference TRBV5-1 and TRBJ2-3, is KAGVTQTPRYLIKTRGQQVTLSCSPISGHRSVSWYQQTPGQGLQFLFEYFSETQRNKGNFPGRFSGRQFSNSRSEMNVSTLELGDSALYLCASSPQTQDTQYFGPGTRLTVL.

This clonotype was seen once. CDR3 protein: CASSSLAGGKETQYF. CDR3 nucleotides: TGTGCCAGCAGCTCGTTAGCGGGGGGAAAAGAGACCCAGTACTTC. The V and J genes are TRBV21-1 and TRBJ2-5; whether TRBD2, the table's D call, matches the DNA was not checked. TRBV21-1 is a known pseudogene. The CDR3 totals 15 residues.

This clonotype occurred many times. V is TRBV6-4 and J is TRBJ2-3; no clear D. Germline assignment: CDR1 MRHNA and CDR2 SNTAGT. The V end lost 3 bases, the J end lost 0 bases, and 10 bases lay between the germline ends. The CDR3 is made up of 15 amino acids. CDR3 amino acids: CASSETWLSTDTQYF. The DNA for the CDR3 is TGTGCCAGCAGTGAAACTTGGCTTAGCACAGATACGCAGTATTTT.

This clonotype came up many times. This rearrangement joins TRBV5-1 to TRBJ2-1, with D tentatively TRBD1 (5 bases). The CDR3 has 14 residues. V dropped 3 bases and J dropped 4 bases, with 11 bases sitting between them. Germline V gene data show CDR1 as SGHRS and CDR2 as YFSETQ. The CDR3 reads CASSSDSTYNEQFF. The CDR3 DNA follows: TGCGCCAGCAGCTCTGACAGCACTTACAATGAGCAGTTCTTC.

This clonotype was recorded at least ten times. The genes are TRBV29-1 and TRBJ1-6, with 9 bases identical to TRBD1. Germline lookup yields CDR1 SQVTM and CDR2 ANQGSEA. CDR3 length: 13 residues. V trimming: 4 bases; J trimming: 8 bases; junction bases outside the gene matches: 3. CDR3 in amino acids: CSVGTGVDSPLHF. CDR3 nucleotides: TGCAGCGTTGGGACAGGGGTTGATTCACCCCTCCACTTT.

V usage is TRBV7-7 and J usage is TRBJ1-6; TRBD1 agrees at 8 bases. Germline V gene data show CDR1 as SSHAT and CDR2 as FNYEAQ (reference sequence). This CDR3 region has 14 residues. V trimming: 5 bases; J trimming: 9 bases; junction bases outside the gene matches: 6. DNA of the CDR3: TGTGCCAGCAGCGAAGGACAGGGCGCTTCACCCCTCCACTTT. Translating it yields CASSEGQGASPLHF.

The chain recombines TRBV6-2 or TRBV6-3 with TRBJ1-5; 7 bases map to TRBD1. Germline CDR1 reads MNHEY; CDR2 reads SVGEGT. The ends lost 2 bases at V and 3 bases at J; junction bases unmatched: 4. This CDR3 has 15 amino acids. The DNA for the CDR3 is TGTGCCAGCAGTTACCAACAGGGGTTCAATCAGCCCCAGCATTTT. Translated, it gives CASSYQQGFNQPQHF.

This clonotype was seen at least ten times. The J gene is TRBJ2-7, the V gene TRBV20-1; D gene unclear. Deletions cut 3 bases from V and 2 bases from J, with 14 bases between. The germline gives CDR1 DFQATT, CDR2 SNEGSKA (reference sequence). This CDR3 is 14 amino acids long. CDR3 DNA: TGCAGTGCTAGCATGGACCATCAAACCTACGAGCAGTACTTC. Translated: CSASMDHQTYEQYF.

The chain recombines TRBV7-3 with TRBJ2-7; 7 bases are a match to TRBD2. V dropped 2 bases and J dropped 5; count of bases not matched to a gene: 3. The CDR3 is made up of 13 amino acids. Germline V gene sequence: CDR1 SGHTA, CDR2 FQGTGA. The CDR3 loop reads CASSLGREHEQYF. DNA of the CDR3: TGTGCCAGCAGCTTAGGGCGGGAGCACGAGCAGTACTTC.

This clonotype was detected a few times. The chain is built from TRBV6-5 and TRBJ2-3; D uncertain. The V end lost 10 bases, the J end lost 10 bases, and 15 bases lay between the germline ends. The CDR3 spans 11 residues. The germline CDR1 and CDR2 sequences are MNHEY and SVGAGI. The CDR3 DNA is TGTGCCACGAATTACCTTGGTGCGCAGTATTTT. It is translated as CATNYLGAQYF.

The DNA of the CDR3 is TGCAGTGCTAGAGTTCAGGAGACCCAGTACTTC. This sequence encodes CSARVQETQYF. The V call is TRBV20-1, the J call TRBJ2-5, with unresolved D. V was cut by 1 base and J by 5 bases, with 5 bases left in between. This CDR3 comprises 11 residues. Germline lookup yields CDR1 DFQATT and CDR2 SNEGSKA (reference sequence).

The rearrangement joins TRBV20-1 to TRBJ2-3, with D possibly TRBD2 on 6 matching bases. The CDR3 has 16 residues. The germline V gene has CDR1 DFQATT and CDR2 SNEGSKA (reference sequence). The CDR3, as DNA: TGCACCGTAGTTGGAGGGCGGCACCCTAGCACAGATACGCAGTATTTT. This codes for CTVVGGRHPSTDTQYF.

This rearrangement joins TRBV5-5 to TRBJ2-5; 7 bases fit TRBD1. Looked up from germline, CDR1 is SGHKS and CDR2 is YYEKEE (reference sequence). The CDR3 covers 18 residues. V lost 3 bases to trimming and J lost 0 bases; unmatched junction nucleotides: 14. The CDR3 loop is CASSSMNRGIAYQETQYF. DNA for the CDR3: TGTGCCAGCAGCTCCATGAACAGGGGAATAGCGTACCAAGAGACCCAGTACTTC.

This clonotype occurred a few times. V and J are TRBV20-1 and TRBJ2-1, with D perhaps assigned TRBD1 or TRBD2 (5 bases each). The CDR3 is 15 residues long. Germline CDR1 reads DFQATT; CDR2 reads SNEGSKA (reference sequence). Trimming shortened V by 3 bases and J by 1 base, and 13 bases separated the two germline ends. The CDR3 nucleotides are TGCAGTGCTAGTCATCCGGGGCCTTCCTACAATGAGCAGTTCTTC. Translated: CSASHPGPSYNEQFF.

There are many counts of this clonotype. The CDR3 nucleotides are TGCAGCGTTGCCGGGACGGAAGGTTTATTAGACACTGAAGCTTTCTTT. It codes for CSVAGTEGLLDTEAFF. The chain recombines TRBV29-1 with TRBJ1-1, with D tentatively TRBD1 (5 bases). The V and J ends lost 4 bases and 3 bases respectively, with 21 bases between them. From germline, CDR1 is SQVTM and CDR2 ANQGSEA. The CDR3 runs 16 residues.

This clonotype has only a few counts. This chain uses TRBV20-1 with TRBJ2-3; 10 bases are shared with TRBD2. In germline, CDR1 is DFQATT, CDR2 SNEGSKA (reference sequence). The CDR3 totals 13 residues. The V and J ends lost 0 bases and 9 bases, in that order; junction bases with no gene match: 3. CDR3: CSAREILAGTQYF. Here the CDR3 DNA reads TGCAGTGCTAGAGAGATACTAGCGGGGACGCAGTATTTT.

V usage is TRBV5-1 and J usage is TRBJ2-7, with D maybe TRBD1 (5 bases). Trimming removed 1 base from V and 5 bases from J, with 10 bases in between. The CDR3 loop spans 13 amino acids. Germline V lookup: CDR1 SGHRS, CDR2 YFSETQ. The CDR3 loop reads CASSLTGFHEQYF. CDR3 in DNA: TGCGCCAGCAGCTTGACAGGTTTCCACGAGCAGTACTTC.

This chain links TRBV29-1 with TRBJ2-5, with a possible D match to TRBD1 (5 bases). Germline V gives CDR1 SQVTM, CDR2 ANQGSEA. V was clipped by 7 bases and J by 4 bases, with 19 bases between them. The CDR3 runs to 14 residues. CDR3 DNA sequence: TGCAGCGCAGCTACGTTGCAGGGCGGAGAGACCCAGTACTTC. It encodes CSAATLQGGETQYF.

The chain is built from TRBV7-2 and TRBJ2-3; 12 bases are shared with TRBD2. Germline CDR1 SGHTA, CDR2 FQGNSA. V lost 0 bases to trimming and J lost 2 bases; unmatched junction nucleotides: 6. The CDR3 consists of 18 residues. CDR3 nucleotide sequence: TGTGCCAGCAGCTTAGCGCCGAGACTAGCGGGGGTCACAGATACGCAGTATTTT. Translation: CASSLAPRLAGVTDTQYF.

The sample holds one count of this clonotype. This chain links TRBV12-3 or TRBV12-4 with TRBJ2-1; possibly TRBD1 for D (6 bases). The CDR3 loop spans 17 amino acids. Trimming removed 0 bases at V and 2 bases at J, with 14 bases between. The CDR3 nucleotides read TGTGCCAGCAGTTTAGCGCTAACAGGGTTCCCCTACAATGAGCAGTTCTTC. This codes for CASSLALTGFPYNEQFF.

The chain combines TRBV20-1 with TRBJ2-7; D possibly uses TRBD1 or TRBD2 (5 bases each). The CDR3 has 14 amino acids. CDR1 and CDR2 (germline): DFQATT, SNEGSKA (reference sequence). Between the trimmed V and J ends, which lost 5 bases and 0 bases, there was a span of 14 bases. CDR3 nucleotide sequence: TGCAGTGCTCTACCGGGACGGTACTCCTACGAGCAGTACTTC. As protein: CSALPGRYSYEQYF.

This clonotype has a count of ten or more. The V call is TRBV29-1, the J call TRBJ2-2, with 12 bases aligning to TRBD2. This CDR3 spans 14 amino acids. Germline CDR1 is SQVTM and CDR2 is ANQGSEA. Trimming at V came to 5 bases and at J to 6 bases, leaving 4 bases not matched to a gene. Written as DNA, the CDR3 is TGCAGCGTTAGGAGACTAGCGGGAGCCGGGGAGCTGTTTTTT. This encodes CSVRRLAGAGELFF.

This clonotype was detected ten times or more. CDR3 amino acids: CASSRQIRDSNYGYTF. The CDR3, as DNA: TGTGCCAGCAGCCGTCAGATAAGGGACTCCAACTATGGCTACACCTTC. The chain has TRBV6-5 and TRBJ1-2; TRBD1 might be the D (5 bases). CDR1 and CDR2 (germline): MNHEY, SVGAGI. This CDR3 is 16 amino acids long. V lost 6 bases to trimming and J lost 2 bases, with 19 bases between them.